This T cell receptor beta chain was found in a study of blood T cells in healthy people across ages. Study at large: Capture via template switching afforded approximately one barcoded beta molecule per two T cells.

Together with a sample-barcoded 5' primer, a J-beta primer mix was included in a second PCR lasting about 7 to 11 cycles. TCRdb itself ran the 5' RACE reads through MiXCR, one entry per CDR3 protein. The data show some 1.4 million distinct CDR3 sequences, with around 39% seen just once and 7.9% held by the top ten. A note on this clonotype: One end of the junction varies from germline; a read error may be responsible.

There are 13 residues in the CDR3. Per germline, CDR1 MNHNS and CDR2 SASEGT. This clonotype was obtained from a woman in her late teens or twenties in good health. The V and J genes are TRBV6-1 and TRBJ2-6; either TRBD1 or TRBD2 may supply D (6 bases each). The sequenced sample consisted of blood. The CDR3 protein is CASLRPGANVLTF. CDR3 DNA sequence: TGTGCCAGCCTCCGCCCGGGGGCCAACGTCCTGACTTTT.